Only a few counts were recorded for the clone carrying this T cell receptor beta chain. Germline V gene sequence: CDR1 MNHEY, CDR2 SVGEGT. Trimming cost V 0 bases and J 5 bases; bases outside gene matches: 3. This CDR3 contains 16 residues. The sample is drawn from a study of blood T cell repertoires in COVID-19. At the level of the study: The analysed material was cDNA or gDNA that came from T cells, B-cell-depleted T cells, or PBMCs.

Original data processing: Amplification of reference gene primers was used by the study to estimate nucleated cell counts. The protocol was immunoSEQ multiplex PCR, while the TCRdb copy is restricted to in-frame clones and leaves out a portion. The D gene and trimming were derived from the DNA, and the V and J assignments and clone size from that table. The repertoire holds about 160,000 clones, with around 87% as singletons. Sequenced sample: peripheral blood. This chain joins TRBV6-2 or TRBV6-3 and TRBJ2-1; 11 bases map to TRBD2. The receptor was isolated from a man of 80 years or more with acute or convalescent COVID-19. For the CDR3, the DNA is TGTGCCAGCAGTTACTCCATAGCGGGGGGGAACAATGAGCAGTTCTTC. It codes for CASSYSIAGGNNEQFF.